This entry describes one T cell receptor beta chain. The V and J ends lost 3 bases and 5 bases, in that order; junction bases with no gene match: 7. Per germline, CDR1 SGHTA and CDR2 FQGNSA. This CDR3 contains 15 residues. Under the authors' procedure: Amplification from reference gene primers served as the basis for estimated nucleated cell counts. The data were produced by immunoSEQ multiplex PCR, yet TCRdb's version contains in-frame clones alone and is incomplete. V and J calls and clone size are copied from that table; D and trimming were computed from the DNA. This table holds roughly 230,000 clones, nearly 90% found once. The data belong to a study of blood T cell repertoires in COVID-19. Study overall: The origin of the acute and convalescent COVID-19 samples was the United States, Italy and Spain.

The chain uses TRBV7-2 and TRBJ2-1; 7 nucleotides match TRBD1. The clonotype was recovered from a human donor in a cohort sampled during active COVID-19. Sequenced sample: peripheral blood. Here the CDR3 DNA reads TGTGCCAGCAGCTTCGAACAGGGGACCCACAATGAGCAGTTCTTC. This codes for CASSFEQGTHNEQFF.